Reported below is one TCR beta chain. These data originate in a study of T cells and Merkel cell carcinoma outcomes. Sequencing was performed with immunoSEQ multiplex PCR; in TCRdb, only in-frame clones are kept and a portion is missing. This sample contains dozens of clones. Sequenced sample: tumor tissue from Merkel cell carcinoma. This receptor was obtained from a human donor with Merkel cell carcinoma.

CDR3: CATSKDGLAGVENIQYF. In DNA, the CDR3 is TGTGCCACCAGCAAGGACGGACTAGCGGGAGTGGAAAACATTCAGTACTTC. V is TRBV15 and J is TRBJ2-4; 13 positions match TRBD2. CDR3 length equals 17 residues. Per the germline V gene, CDR1 is LNHNV and CDR2 is YYDKDF (reference sequence). V lost 4 bases to trimming and J lost 5 bases; unmatched junction nucleotides: 8.